This record looks at one T cell receptor (beta chain) sequence and its context. Its antigen is undetermined. The data are from a study of cytomegalovirus exposure and HLA in healthy donors. PCR used 60 Vbeta primers and 13 Jbeta primers. Sequenced by immunoSEQ multiplex PCR; TCRdb stores in-frame clones only, minus some. The data show over 100,000 clones, with over 75% seen just once and about 5.4% held by the top ten. Study conclusions and caveats: A missense variant in DCLRE1C was later tied to TCR beta V- and J-gene trimming. The productive fraction for most TCR beta V segments was about 87% or about 30% in an earlier analysis. Using the classifier, cytomegalovirus status was reportedly diagnosed with high specificity and sensitivity. In vitro work confirmed that a few CMV-associated chains recognize CMV antigens.

With 5 bases removed from V and 6 bases from J, the gap between germline ends came to 11 bases. The V gene's germline CDR1 is SGHAT and CDR2 FQNNGV. The CDR3 sequence is 12 residues long. Sample: PBMCs. The source is a woman in her late teens or twenties in good health and CMV-seropositive. V is TRBV11-2 and J is TRBJ2-7; tentative D call: TRBD2 (6 bases). The CDR3 region has the DNA TGTGCCAGCAGCGGGAGACTAGGCGAGCAGTACTTC. Protein: CASSGRLGEQYF.